This TCR beta chain was recorded in a study of cytomegalovirus exposure and HLA in healthy donors (dated by TCRdb to the late 2010s). As for the study more broadly: According to an earlier analysis of 550 to 750 of the donors, 150 million to 200 million T cells yielded 117 million unique TCR beta sequences and 250 to 350 Gb of sequence data. Several DR-DQ haplotypes were treated as single units for association and clustering because of strong linkage in the cohort. Donor age, sex, ethnicity and CMV serostatus were compiled alongside the repertoire data. All discovery cohort repertoires had been generated on a single sequencing platform. HLA typing covered class I and class II loci at four-digit resolution. Besides the first cohort of some 670 subjects, a separate validation cohort made up of over 100 different subjects was used. Of the 300 to 500 genotyped donors, 80% to 90% were placed in the genetic ancestry cluster associated with self-reported Caucasian donors. Roughly 300 gigabases of sequencing data and tens of millions of unique TCR sequences made up an early release that covered some 640 HLA-typed donors. Typing coverage differed by locus: A, B, C, DRB1 and DQB1 were typed in about 620-640 donors, DQA1 in roughly 510, DPA1 in roughly 590, and DPB1 in about 450. Across some 400 genotyped donors of the cohort, an average of about 240,000 unique TCR beta nucleotide sequences per donor were sequenced, and 15% to 20% of those sequences were non-productive. A later analysis re-examined previously published TCR beta repertoires from hundreds of donors and added high-resolution HLA genotyping to investigate patterns of TCR occurrence. The study profiled the T cell repertoires of under 850 subjects by immunosequencing and related them to cytomegalovirus serostatus. Genome-wide SNP genotypes for about 55% of the 666 donors were used in a later genetic analysis, which treated that subset as a discovery cohort. The study was designed to test whether signatures of past pathogen exposure could be identified by cataloging public T cell receptors. To predict cytomegalovirus infection status, the study combined high-throughput TCR immunosequencing, statistical association of individual TCRs with disease status, and machine learning. An earlier analysis of about 620 of the donors applied high-throughput TCR beta sequencing to assess whether each TCR beta V gene segment acted as functional or pseudogenic. The later analysis used no new phenotypic data to find candidate immune exposures, relying instead on TCR beta sequences and their occurrence across donors. The research as a whole found: Linkage disequilibrium might explain the correlated functional status among segregating V segments, but an unknown experimental factor could not be excluded. Because counts were too low, roughly 16 rarely observed V segments, including chromosome 9 orphons, were excluded from the earlier analysis of 587 of the donors. In a later analysis, TCR association rates were found to vary across HLA loci, with the most associated TCRs seen for DRB1 alleles and the fewest for HLA-C alleles. A further reported finding was that TCR beta sequences accurately predicted the HLA-A and HLA-B alleles for most subjects in the first cohort. The sequencing pipeline was judged likely to have produced a cluster of highly shared sequence variants as a technical artifact. A few of the identified cytomegalovirus-associated TCR beta chains were confirmed in vitro to be specific for cytomegalovirus antigens. In a later analysis, most CMV-associated TCR beta chains were found to appear HLA-restricted, with HLA associations seemingly driven largely by CMV exposure. An association between a missense DCLRE1C variant and V-gene and J-gene trimming of TCR beta chains was found in a later genetic analysis and replicated in an independent cohort. It was suggested by the authors that the approach could potentially be generalized to other disease states and immunological phenotypes. Several of the top co-occurrence clusters appeared to be linked to parvovirus B19, influenza, CMV and Epstein-Barr virus, according to a later analysis. The cohort was sequenced for TCR beta chains only, and without alpha or paired-chain data the features that could be detected were limited. The classifier was reported to diagnose cytomegalovirus status with high specificity and sensitivity in both the original cohort and the validation cohort. Most TCR sequences were observed very rarely across donors, whereas some public TCRs were present in many individuals. A total of 150 to 200 TCR beta chains were listed by the study as associated with cytomegalovirus. In a later analysis, HLA-associated TCR beta chains were found to be more clonally expanded and to have lower generation probabilities than equally common non-associated chains. Because some donors lacked HLA typing at each locus, the association tests relied only on the typed subset. Strong co-occurrence of HLA alleles, especially DR and DQ, made assigning TCR associations to individual alleles difficult. Compared with the approximately 670-donor mean, donors in an Asian-associated ancestry cluster had fewer N-insertions in productive TCRs, according to a later genetic analysis. Sequencing depth was assumed to be roughly uniform across donors in the presence/absence analyses, though that assumption may not hold. The only immune exposure information available for the cohort was CMV serostatus. At a false discovery rate of 0.05, a later analysis linked under 20,000 TCR beta sequences to specific HLA alleles. Some IMGT-functional V segments, including TRBV6-2 and TRBV6-3, could not be distinguished by the 87-base-pair reads and were therefore excluded. Broadly in line with IMGT annotations, most TCR beta V segments showed up in productive rearrangements about 87% or about 30% of the time in an earlier analysis of several hundred of the donors.

Receptor amplification or capture employed the immunoSEQ multiplex PCR assay. For the multiplex PCR, a mixture combining 60 forward primers for TCR Vbeta segments and 13 reverse primers for TCR Jbeta segments was used. A multiplex PCR assay on genomic DNA amplified the CDR3 region of rearranged TCR beta genes. On the Illumina HiSeq System, the amplified TCR beta libraries were sequenced as 87-base-pair reads. As for the original processing: A later analysis counted tens of millions of unique TCR beta chains across the 550 to 750 repertoires, and some 11 million of these chains were shared by at least two donors. To remove PCR and sequencing errors, raw reads were error-corrected and collapsed into unique sequences using a nearest-neighbor algorithm that merged closely related sequences. V, D and J gene segments were assigned by aligning CDR3 sequences to IMGT reference sequences. For a sequence to be retained, at least a six-nucleotide match to both a V gene segment and a J gene segment was required. A rearrangement was called productive if the CDR3 had no stop codons and remained in frame with V and J, and every other rearrangement was called non-productive. Following IMGT convention, CDR3 was defined as the stretch from the second conserved V-encoded cysteine up to the conserved J-encoded phenylalanine. The earlier analysis of 587 of the donors excluded sequences that lacked an unambiguous match to a single V gene segment. In an earlier analysis of approximately 610 of the donors, V segments were called functional above 56.7% productive rearrangements and were called segregating when the between-donor standard deviation exceeded 5%. A statistical classification framework was built for diagnosing cytomegalovirus status from the catalog of TCR beta chain sequences. A later analysis assigned V and J genes by comparing TCR nucleotide sequences with IMGT/GENE-DB human TR gene sequences. A later analysis assigned CDR3 sequences and most-parsimonious VDJ recombination scenarios with the TCRdist pipeline. In a later analysis, every TCR beta chain was defined by the combination of its CDR3 amino acid sequence and its V-gene family, and reads without a unique V-gene family were dropped. To address suspected cross-contamination and a sequencing artifact, a later analysis removed several hundred highly shared, low-generation-probability nucleotide sequences. A later analysis calculated a clonal expansion index for each public chain from normalized within-repertoire ranks of inferred template counts. In a later analysis, generation probabilities were computed with a VDJ recombination model fitted to out-of-frame rearrangements, and the resulting probabilities were checked against IGoR. A later analysis scored TCR-TCR, TCR-HLA and TCR-CMV co-occurrence with hypergeometric tests, applying a repertoire-size bias correction to TCR pairs. A later analysis estimated false discovery rates by permuting HLA or CMV assignments 20 times. In a later analysis, co-occurring TCRs were grouped with DBSCAN, and TCRdist sequence similarity was added when clustering was performed within HLA-allele-positive subsets. Repertoires with fewer than 30,000 or more than 120,000 public chains, plus five repertoires with anomalous nucleotide sharing, were excluded from co-occurrence clustering. Held by TCRdb, this immuneACCESS table contains in-frame sequences only and omits some clones. Under half of the omission traces to an unresolved V gene where checked; the cause of the rest is unknown. V and J calls and clone size are given by that table; D and trimming were obtained from the DNA. The sample table records about 77,000 clones; over 60% of these occur just once. The ten largest make up 3.5% to 4.5% of the sample.

Details on this clone: Its antigen remains unidentified. There are no base qualities to consult, and no much larger clone falls within one base.

The cohort was made up of about 670 healthy bone marrow donors. All cohort members were sampled while nominally healthy, although unrecorded immune exposures were likely present. The donor tested CMV seronegative, placing the donor among the 352 seronegative members of the cohort. A peripheral blood sample was collected from each donor, and TCR beta sequencing was performed on peripheral blood mononuclear cells. Genomic DNA was extracted from the blood cell samples with the Qiagen DNeasy Blood Extraction Kit. The germline V gene sets CDR1 to MGHRA and CDR2 to YSYEKL. From its cysteine to its phenylalanine, the CDR3 spans 16 amino acids. The sequence is cut down to CDR3 DNA, 48 bases in frame from base 1. Trimming leaves V shorter by 3 bases and J shorter by 0 bases, with the junction holding 7 bases beyond the gene matches.

This TCR derives from a man in his forties in good health and CMV-seronegative. The sequenced material came from PBMCs. The sequence links TRBV4-1 to TRBJ1-1; TRBD1 fits 7 bases in the junction. The CDR3 region reads CASSQTGSSMNTEAFF. The nucleotide sequence is TGCGCCAGCAGCCAGACAGGGTCGAGTATGAACACTGAAGCTTTCTTT.